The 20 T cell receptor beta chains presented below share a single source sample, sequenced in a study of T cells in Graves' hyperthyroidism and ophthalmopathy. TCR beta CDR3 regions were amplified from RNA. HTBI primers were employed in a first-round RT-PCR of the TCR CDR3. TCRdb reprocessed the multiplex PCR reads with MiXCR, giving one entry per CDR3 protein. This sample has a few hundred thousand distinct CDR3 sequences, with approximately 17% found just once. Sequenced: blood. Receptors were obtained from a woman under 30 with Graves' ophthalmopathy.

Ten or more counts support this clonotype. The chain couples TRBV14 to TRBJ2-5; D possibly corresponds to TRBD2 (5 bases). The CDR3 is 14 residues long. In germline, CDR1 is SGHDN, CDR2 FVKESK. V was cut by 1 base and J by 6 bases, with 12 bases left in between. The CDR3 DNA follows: TGTGCCAGCAGCCAAGCTCTAGCCGGAAAGACCCAGTACTTC. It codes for CASSQALAGKTQYF. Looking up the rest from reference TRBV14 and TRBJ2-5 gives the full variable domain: EAGVTQFPSHSVIEKGQTVTLRCDPISGHDNLYWYRRVMGKEIKFLLHFVKESKQDESGMPNNRFLAERTGGTYSTLKVQPAELEDSGVYFCASSQALAGKTQYFGPGTRLLVL.

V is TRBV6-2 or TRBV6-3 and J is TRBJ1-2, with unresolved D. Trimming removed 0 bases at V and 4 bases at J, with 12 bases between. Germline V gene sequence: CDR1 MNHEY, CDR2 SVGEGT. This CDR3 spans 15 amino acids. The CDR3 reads CASSYSINVVYGYTF. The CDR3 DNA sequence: TGTGCCAGCAGTTACTCGATTAACGTTGTCTATGGCTACACCTTC.

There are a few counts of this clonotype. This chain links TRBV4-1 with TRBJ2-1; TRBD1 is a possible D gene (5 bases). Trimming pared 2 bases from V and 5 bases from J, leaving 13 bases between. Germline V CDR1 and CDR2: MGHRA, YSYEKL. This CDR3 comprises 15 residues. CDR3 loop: CASSQPWAGNNEQFF. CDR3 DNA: TGCGCCAGCAGCCAACCCTGGGCAGGGAACAATGAGCAGTTCTTC.

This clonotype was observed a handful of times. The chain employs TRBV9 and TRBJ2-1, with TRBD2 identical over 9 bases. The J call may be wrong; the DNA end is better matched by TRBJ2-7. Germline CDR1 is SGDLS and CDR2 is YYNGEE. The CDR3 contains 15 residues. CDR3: CASSVGLAGVDEQYF. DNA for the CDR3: TGTGCCAGCAGCGTAGGATTAGCGGGAGTGGATGAGCAGTACTTC.

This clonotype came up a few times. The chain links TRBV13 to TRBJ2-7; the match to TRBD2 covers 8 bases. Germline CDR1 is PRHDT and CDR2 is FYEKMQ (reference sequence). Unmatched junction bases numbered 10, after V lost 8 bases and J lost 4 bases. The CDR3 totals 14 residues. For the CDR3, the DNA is TGTGCCAGCCGAATTGGCGGGAGGTCGTACGAGCAGTACTTC. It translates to CASRIGGRSYEQYF.

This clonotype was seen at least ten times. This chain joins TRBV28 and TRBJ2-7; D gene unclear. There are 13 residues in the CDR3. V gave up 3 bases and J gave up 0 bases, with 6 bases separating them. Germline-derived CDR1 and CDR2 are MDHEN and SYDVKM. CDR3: CASSFQSSYEQYF. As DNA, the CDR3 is TGTGCCAGCAGTTTTCAGAGCTCCTACGAGCAGTACTTC.

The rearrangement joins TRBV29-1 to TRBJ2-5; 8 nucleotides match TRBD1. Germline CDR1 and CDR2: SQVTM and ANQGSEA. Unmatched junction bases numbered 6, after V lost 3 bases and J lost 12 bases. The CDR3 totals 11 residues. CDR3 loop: CSVDQDRVEYF. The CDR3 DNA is TGCAGCGTTGATCAGGACAGGGTAGAGTACTTC.

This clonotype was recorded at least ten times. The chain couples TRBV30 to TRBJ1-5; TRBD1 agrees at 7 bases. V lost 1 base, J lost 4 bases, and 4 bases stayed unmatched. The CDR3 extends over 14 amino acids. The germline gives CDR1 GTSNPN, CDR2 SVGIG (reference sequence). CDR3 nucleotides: TGTGCCTGGAGTGAGGGACAGTCTAATCAGCCCCAGCATTTT. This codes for CAWSEGQSNQPQHF.

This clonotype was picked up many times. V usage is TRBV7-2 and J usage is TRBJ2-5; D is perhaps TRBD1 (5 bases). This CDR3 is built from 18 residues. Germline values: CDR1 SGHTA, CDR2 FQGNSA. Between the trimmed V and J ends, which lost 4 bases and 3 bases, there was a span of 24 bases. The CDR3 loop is CASSSQGLLTRLKETQYF. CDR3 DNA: TGTGCCAGCAGCTCCCAGGGCTTACTCACTCGGCTTAAAGAGACCCAGTACTTC.

The CDR3 is CASSLIGGNGGSYNSPLHF. Written as DNA, the CDR3 is TGTGCCAGCAGTCTCATAGGAGGGAACGGGGGCTCCTATAATTCACCCCTCCACTTT. J is TRBJ1-6 and V is TRBV27; D perhaps matches TRBD1 (5 bases). Trimming removed 5 bases from V and 0 bases from J, with 20 bases in between. There are 19 residues in the CDR3. Per the germline V gene, CDR1 is MNHEY and CDR2 is SMNVEV (reference sequence).

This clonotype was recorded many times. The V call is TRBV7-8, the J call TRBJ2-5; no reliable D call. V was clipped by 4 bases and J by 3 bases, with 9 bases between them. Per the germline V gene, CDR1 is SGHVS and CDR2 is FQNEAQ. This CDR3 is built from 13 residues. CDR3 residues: CASSSGPEETQYF. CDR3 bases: TGTGCCAGCAGCTCGGGCCCTGAAGAGACCCAGTACTTC.

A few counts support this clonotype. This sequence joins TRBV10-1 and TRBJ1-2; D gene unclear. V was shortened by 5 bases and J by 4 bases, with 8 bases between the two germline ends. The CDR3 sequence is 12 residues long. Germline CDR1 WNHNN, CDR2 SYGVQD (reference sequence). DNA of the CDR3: TGCGCCAGCAGTCAGACGGTCTATGGCTACACCTTC. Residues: CASSQTVYGYTF.

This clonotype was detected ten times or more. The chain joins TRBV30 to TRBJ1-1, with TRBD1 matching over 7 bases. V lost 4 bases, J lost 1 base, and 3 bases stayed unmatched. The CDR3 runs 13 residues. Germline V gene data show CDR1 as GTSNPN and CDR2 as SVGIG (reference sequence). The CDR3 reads CAWKEGANTEAFF. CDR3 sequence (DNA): TGTGCCTGGAAGGAGGGGGCGAACACTGAAGCTTTCTTT.

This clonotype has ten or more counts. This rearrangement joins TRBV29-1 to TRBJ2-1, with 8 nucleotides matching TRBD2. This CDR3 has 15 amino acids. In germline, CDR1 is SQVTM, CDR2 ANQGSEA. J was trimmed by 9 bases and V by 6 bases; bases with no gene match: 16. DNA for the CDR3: TGCAGCGTCGGGGGGCGGGAGGAAGGGGGAAGTGAGCAGTTCTTC. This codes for CSVGGREEGGSEQFF.

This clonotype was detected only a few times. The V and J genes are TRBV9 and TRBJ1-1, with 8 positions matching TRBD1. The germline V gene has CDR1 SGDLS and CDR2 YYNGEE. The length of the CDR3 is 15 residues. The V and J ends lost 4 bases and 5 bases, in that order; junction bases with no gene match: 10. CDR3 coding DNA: TGTGCCAGCAGCCCGTCCGGGACAGGAGGGACTGAAGCTTTCTTT. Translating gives CASSPSGTGGTEAFF.

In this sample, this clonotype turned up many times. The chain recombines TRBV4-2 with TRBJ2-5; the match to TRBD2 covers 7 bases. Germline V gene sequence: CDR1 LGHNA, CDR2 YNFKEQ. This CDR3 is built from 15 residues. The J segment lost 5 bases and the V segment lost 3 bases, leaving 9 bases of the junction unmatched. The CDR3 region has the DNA TGTGCCAGCAGCCACCAGCGGGGAGGCGAGGAGACCCAGTACTTC. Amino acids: CASSHQRGGEETQYF.

The CDR3 sequence is CASSADSGLSGNTIYF. In DNA, the CDR3 is TGTGCCAGCAGCGCGGATTCGGGACTCTCTGGAAACACCATATATTTT. V usage is TRBV9 and J usage is TRBJ1-3, with D possibly matching TRBD1 (5 bases). The CDR3 covers 16 residues. V lost 3 bases, J lost 0 bases, and 13 bases lay in between. Germline CDR1 SGDLS, CDR2 YYNGEE.

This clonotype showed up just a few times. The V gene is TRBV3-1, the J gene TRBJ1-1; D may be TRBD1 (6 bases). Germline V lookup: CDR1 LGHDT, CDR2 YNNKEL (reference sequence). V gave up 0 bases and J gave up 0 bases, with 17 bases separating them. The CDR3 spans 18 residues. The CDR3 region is CASSQDPQGMGMNTEAFF. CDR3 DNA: TGTGCCAGCAGCCAAGATCCACAGGGAATGGGGATGAACACTGAAGCTTTCTTT.

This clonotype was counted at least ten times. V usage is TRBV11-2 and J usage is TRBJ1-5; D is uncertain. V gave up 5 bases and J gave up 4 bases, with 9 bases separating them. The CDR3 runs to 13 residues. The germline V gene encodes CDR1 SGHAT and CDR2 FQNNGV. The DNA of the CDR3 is TGTGCCAGCAGCCACGAGATAAATCAGCCCCAGCATTTT. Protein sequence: CASSHEINQPQHF.

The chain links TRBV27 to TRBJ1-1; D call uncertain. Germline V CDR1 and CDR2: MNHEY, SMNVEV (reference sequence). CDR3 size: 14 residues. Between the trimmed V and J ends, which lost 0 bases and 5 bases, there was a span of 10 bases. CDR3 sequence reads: CASSLSWEWTEAFF. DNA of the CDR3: TGTGCCAGCAGTTTATCCTGGGAATGGACTGAAGCTTTCTTT.